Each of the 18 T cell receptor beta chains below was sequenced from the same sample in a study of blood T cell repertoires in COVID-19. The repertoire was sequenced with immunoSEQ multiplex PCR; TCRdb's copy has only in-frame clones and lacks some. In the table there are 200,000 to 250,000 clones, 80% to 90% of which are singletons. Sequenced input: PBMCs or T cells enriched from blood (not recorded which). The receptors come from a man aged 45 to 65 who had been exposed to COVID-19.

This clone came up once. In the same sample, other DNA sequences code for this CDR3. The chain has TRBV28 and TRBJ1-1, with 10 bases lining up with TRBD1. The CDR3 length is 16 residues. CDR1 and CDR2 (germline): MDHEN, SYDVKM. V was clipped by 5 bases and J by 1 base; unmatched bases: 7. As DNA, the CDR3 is TGTGCCAGCAGTCCTTGGACAGGGGGTACGAACACTGAAGCTTTCTTT. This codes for CASSPWTGGTNTEAFF.

The CDR3 DNA is TGTGCCAGCAGCCCCCGGGACAGGGTCAACGAGCAGTACTTC. It yields the protein CASSPRDRVNEQYF. V gene TRBV9 combines with J gene TRBJ2-7; 9 bases fit TRBD1. The CDR3 is 14 amino acids. From germline, CDR1 is SGDLS and CDR2 YYNGEE. After removal of 4 bases from V and 5 bases from J, the junction contained 7 bases not matched to a gene.

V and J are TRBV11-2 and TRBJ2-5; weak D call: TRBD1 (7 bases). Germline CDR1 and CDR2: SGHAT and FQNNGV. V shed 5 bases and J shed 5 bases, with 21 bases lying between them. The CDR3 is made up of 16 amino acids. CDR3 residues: CASSRRGPQAGETQYF. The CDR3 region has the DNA TGTGCCAGCAGCCGGAGGGGGCCCCAGGCAGGGGAGACCCAGTACTTC.

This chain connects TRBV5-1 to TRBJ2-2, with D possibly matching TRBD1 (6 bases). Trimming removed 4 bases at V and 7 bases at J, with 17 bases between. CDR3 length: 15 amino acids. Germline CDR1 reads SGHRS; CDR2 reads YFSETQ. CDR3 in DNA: TGCGCCAGCAGCCTGGGAAACAGGGTACACGGGGAGCTGTTTTTT. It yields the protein CASSLGNRVHGELFF.

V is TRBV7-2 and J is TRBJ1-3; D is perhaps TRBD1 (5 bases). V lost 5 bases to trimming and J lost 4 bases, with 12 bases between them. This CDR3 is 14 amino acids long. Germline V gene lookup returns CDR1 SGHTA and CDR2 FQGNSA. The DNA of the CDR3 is TGTGCCAGCAGCATCAGGGCGGGAGGAAACACCATATATTTT. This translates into CASSIRAGGNTIYF.

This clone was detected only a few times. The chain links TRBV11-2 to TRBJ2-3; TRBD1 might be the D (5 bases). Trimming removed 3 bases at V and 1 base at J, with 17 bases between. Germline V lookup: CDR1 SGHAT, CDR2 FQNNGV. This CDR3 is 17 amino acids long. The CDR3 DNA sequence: TGTGCCAGCAGCTTCACTTTGTCGACCAGGGGCACAGATACGCAGTATTTT. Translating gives CASSFTLSTRGTDTQYF.

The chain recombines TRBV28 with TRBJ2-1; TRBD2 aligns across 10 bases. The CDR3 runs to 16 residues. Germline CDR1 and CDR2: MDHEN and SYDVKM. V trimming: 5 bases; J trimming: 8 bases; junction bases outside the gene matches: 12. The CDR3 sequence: CASSRSLLAGVDEQFF. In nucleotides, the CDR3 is TGTGCCAGCAGTAGATCGCTTCTAGCGGGAGTAGATGAGCAGTTCTTC.

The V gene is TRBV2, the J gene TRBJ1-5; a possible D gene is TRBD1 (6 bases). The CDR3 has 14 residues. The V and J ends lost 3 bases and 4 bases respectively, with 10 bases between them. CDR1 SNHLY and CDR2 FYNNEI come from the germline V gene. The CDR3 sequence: CASSDTGRNQPQHF. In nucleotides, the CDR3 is TGTGCCAGCAGTGACACAGGGAGAAATCAGCCCCAGCATTTT.

The CDR3 sequence: CASSQTGTDNQPQHF. CDR3 sequence (DNA): TGCGCCAGCAGCCAAACAGGGACAGACAATCAGCCCCAGCATTTT. The J gene is TRBJ1-5, the V gene TRBV5-1, with 7 bases matching TRBD1. V was pared by 4 bases and J by 3 bases, with 7 bases of the junction left unmatched. CDR1 and CDR2 (germline): SGHRS, YFSETQ. CDR3 length equals 15 residues.

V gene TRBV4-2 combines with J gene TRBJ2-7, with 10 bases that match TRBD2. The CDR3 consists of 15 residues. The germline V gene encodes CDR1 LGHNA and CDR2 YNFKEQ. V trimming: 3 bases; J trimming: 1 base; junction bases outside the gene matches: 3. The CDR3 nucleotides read TGTGCCAGCAGCCAGGGGACTAGCGCGTCCTACGAGCAGTACTTC. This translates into CASSQGTSASYEQYF.

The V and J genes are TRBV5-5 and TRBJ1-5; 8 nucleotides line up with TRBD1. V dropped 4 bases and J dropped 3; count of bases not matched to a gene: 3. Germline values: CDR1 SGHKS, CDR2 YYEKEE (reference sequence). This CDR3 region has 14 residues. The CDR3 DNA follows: TGTGCCAGCAGCAAACAGGGGGACAATCAGCCCCAGCATTTT. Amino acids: CASSKQGDNQPQHF.

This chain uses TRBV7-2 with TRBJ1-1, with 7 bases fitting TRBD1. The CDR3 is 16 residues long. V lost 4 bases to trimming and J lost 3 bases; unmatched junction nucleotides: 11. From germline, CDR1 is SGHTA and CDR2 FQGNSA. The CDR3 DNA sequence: TGTGCCAGCAGCTCCGGCAACAGGGGTGGGGACACTGAAGCTTTCTTT. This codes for CASSSGNRGGDTEAFF.

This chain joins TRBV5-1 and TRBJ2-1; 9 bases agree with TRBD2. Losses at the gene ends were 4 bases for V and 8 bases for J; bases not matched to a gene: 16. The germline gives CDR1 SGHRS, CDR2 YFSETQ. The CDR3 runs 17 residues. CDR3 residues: CASSIGAFIAGVDEQFF. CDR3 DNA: TGCGCCAGCAGCATTGGGGCCTTTATAGCGGGAGTTGATGAGCAGTTCTTC.

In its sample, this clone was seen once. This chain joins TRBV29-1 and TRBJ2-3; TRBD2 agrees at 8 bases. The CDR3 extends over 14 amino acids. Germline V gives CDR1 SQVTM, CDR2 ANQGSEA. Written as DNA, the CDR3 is TGCAGTGGGGTTAGCGGGACCGGCACAGATACGCAGTATTTT. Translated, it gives CSGVSGTGTDTQYF.

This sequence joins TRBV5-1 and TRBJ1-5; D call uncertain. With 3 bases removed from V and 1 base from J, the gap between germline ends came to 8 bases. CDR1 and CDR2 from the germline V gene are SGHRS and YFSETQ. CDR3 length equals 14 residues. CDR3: CASSSDTSNQPQHF. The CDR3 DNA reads TGCGCCAGCAGCTCCGACACCAGCAATCAGCCCCAGCATTTT.

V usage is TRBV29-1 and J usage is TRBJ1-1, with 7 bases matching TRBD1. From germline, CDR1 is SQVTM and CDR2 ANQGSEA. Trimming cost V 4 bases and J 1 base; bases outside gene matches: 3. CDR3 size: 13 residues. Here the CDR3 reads CSVARTGNTEAFF. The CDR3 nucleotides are TGCAGCGTTGCCCGGACAGGGAACACTGAAGCTTTCTTT.

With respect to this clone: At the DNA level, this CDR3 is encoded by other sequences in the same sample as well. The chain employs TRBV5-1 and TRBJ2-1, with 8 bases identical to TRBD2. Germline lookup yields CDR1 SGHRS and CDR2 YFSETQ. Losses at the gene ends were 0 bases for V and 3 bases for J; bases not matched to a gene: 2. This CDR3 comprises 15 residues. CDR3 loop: CASSLVTSGYNEQFF. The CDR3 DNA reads TGCGCCAGCAGCTTGGTAACTAGCGGCTACAATGAGCAGTTCTTC. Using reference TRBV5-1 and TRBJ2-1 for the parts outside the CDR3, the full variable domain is KAGVTQTPRYLIKTRGQQVTLSCSPISGHRSVSWYQQTPGQGLQFLFEYFSETQRNKGNFPGRFSGRQFSNSRSEMNVSTLELGDSALYLCASSLVTSGYNEQFFGPGTRLTVL.

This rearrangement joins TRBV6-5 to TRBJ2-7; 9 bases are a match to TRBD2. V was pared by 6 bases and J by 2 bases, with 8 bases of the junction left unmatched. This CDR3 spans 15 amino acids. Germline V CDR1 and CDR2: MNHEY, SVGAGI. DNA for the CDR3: TGTGCCAGCAGCCCGGCGACTAGCGGCGCCTACGAGCAGTACGTC. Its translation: CASSPATSGAYEQYV.